These 25 T cell receptor beta chains came from one sample sequenced in a study of blood T cell repertoires in COVID-19. Profiled with immunoSEQ multiplex PCR; TCRdb holds only in-frame clones, not every one. Counted here are about 160,000 clones, roughly 90% occurring once; the ten biggest clones make up about 6.3%. The specimen was PBMCs or T cells enriched from blood (not recorded which). The receptors were gathered from a woman between 50 and 59 years old who had recovered from COVID-19.

The chain has TRBV6-5 and TRBJ2-1; tentative D call: TRBD2 (5 bases). The CDR3 contains 14 residues. CDR1 and CDR2 from the germline V gene are MNHEY and SVGAGI. Deletions cut 0 bases from V and 9 bases from J, with 12 bases between. CDR3 residues: CASSYSTVRGEQFF. CDR3 nucleotides: TGTGCCAGCAGTTACTCGACGGTTCGGGGTGAGCAGTTCTTC.

The chain couples TRBV19 to TRBJ1-1; D gene unclear. CDR1 is LNHDA and CDR2 is SQIVND in the germline V gene (reference sequence). The CDR3 consists of 14 residues. Trimming removed 6 bases from V and 1 base from J, with 12 bases in between. The CDR3 loop reads CASRTRNGNTEAFF. In DNA, the CDR3 is TGTGCCAGTAGAACGAGAAACGGGAACACTGAAGCTTTCTTT.

The V call is TRBV21-1, the J call TRBJ1-5. TRBV21-1 is listed as a pseudogene. This CDR3 has 16 residues. The CDR3: CASSKELRGSLQPQHF. The CDR3 coding sequence is TGTGCCAGCAGCAAAGAGCTCCGGGGTTCCCTTCAGCCCCAGCATTTT.

The rearrangement uses TRBV5-6 and TRBJ1-6, with unresolved D. Trimming stripped 1 base from V and 7 bases from J, with 9 bases between. CDR1 and CDR2 (germline): SGHDT, YYEEEE. This CDR3 has 14 amino acids. The chain's CDR3 is CASSLNRINSPLHF. The CDR3, as DNA: TGTGCCAGCAGCTTGAACAGAATCAATTCACCCCTCCACTTT.

Only a few counts were recorded for this clone. This chain links TRBV21-1 with TRBJ1-5; the tabulated D call, TRBD1, remains unverified against the DNA. TRBV21-1 is a listed pseudogene. The CDR3 length is 17 residues. In DNA, the CDR3 is TGTGCCAGCAGCAAAGCCCAGGGCCTTGATAGCAATCAGCCCCAGCATTTT. Translating gives CASSKAQGLDSNQPQHF.

The chain joins TRBV19 to TRBJ2-7; 9 positions match TRBD2. This CDR3 has 16 amino acids. Trimming removed 4 bases from V and 0 bases from J; junction bases left unmatched: 7. Germline loops: CDR1 LNHDA, CDR2 SQIVND (reference sequence). The CDR3 sequence: CASSNFLAGSSYEQYF. CDR3 DNA: TGTGCCAGTAGTAACTTTCTAGCGGGGAGCTCCTACGAGCAGTACTTC. Using reference TRBV19 and TRBJ2-7 for the parts outside the CDR3, the full variable domain is DGGITQSPKYLFRKEGQNVTLSCEQNLNHDAMYWYRQDPGQGLRLIYYSQIVNDFQKGDIAEGYSVSREKKESFPLTVTSAQKNPTAFYLCASSNFLAGSSYEQYFGPGTRLTVT.

V and J are TRBV7-2 and TRBJ1-2; 9 bases align to TRBD1. The CDR3 extends over 14 amino acids. After removal of 7 bases from V and 5 bases from J, the junction contained 8 bases not matched to a gene. Germline V gene lookup returns CDR1 SGHTA and CDR2 FQGNSA. CDR3 sequence (DNA): TGTGCCAGCACGGACAGGGGCAGGACATATGGCTACACCTTC. Translated, it gives CASTDRGRTYGYTF.

Remarks on this clone: A read error may account for a junction end that differs from germline. The J gene is TRBJ1-1, the V gene TRBV6-6; tentative D call: TRBD1 (5 bases). CDR3 length: 13 amino acids. Germline V gene lookup returns CDR1 MNHNY and CDR2 SVGAGI (reference sequence). CDR3: CTTGGVMNTEAFF. For the CDR3, the DNA is TGCACCACGGGGGGAGTGATGAACACTGAAGCTTTCTTT.

This chain links TRBV7-2 with TRBJ1-1; D may be TRBD1 (6 bases). Germline V gene sequence: CDR1 SGHTA, CDR2 FQGNSA. Trimming took 5 bases from V and 2 from J, leaving 18 bases between them. This CDR3 has 16 residues. CDR3 region: CASSPLLGGFNTEAFF. The CDR3 DNA follows: TGTGCCAGCAGCCCTCTGCTAGGGGGATTTAACACTGAAGCTTTCTTT.

The chain has TRBV14 and TRBJ2-3, with 8 bases identical to TRBD1. The germline gives CDR1 SGHDN, CDR2 FVKESK. With V trimmed by 3 bases and J by 6 bases, 8 bases remained unmatched. This CDR3 contains 15 residues. Here the CDR3 DNA reads TGTGCCAGCAGCCACCGGGACAGGACCTGGGATACGCAGTATTTT. Translated: CASSHRDRTWDTQYF.

The V call is TRBV11-3, the J call TRBJ1-2; D might be TRBD1 (5 bases). Germline loops: CDR1 SGHNT, CDR2 YENEEA. Trimming removed 1 base from V and 14 bases from J, with 11 bases in between. The CDR3 totals 11 residues. The CDR3 DNA sequence: TGTGCCAGCAGCTTAGGGGATCGACAGACCTTC. It specifies CASSLGDRQTF.

The chain joins TRBV19 to TRBJ1-1; D is uncertain. The CDR3 is 13 residues long. Germline V gene data show CDR1 as LNHDA and CDR2 as SQIVND (reference sequence). V lost 3 bases and J 11 bases, leaving 16 bases between the germline ends. CDR3 sequence reads: CASSIEGLRRAFF. CDR3 bases: TGTGCCAGTAGTATCGAGGGTCTGCGGAGGGCTTTCTTT.

This rearrangement joins TRBV5-1 to TRBJ1-3; D perhaps matches TRBD1 (5 bases). The CDR3 loop spans 15 amino acids. CDR1 is SGHRS, CDR2 YFSETQ, per germline. V lost 4 bases and J 0 bases, leaving 11 bases between the germline ends. The CDR3, as DNA: TGCGCCAGCAGCCGGGACTTCAACTCTGGAAACACCATATATTTT. As protein: CASSRDFNSGNTIYF.

The rearrangement joins TRBV30 to TRBJ2-7; D unclear. Germline V lookup: CDR1 GTSNPN, CDR2 SVGIG (reference sequence). This CDR3 has 15 residues. V was clipped by 0 bases and J by 0 bases, with 12 bases between them. The CDR3 is CAWSVGADSSYEQYF. Written as DNA, the CDR3 is TGTGCCTGGAGTGTAGGAGCAGATAGCTCCTACGAGCAGTACTTC.

V and J are TRBV7-2 and TRBJ2-3; the D gene is possibly TRBD2 (5 bases). The CDR3 consists of 17 residues. V dropped 1 base and J dropped 0 bases, with 14 bases sitting between them. From germline, CDR1 is SGHTA and CDR2 FQGNSA. The CDR3 DNA reads TGTGCCAGCAGCTTAGGATTGATCGGGGAGAGCACAGATACGCAGTATTTT. Translating gives CASSLGLIGESTDTQYF.

The count of this clone is one. The chain has TRBV6-4 and TRBJ2-3; 10 positions agree with TRBD2. The ends lost 1 base at V and 0 bases at J; junction bases unmatched: 4. CDR1 is MRHNA and CDR2 is SNTAGT in the germline V gene. The CDR3 spans 17 residues. CDR3 protein: CASSDLLLAGSTDTQYF. The DNA for the CDR3 is TGTGCCAGCAGTGACTTACTACTAGCGGGGAGCACAGATACGCAGTATTTT.

The chain is built from TRBV21-1 and TRBJ2-3; TRBD2, the table's D call, was not compared with the DNA. TRBV21-1 is flagged as a pseudogene. The CDR3 runs to 16 residues. This CDR3 reads CASSNRRERITDTQYF. The CDR3 region has the DNA TGTGCCAGCAGCAATCGGAGGGAGCGGATTACAGATACGCAGTATTTT.

This chain uses TRBV9 with TRBJ1-2, with D unresolved. There are 14 residues in the CDR3. Trimming left V 0 bases short and J 4 bases short, with 10 bases between. Germline V CDR1 and CDR2: SGDLS, YYNGEE. Here the CDR3 reads CASSVEQHLYGYTF. The CDR3 DNA follows: TGTGCCAGCAGCGTAGAACAGCACCTCTATGGCTACACCTTC.

The chain carries TRBV24-1 and TRBJ2-5; tentatively, D is TRBD2 (6 bases). The CDR3 totals 14 residues. Germline V CDR1 and CDR2: KGHDR, SFDVKD. V lost 3 bases to trimming and J lost 5 bases, with 12 bases between them. The CDR3 nucleotides read TGTGCCACCAGTGATAGGAGGGGCGGGGAGACCCAGTACTTC. Translation gives CATSDRRGGETQYF.

The chain carries TRBV4-3 and TRBJ2-6; possible D gene TRBD2, 6 bases. Germline assignment: CDR1 LGHNA and CDR2 YSLEER. This CDR3 has 16 residues. Trimming removed 0 bases from V and 2 bases from J, with 8 bases in between. CDR3 in amino acids: CASSQDTGAGANVLTF. CDR3 nucleotides: TGCGCCAGCAGCCAAGATACGGGGGCTGGGGCCAACGTCCTGACTTTC.

This chain links TRBV5-1 with TRBJ2-7; TRBD2 might be the D (5 bases). The CDR3 contains 15 residues. Per the germline V gene, CDR1 is SGHRS and CDR2 is YFSETQ. The V gene lost 0 bases and the J gene lost 0 bases, with 10 bases spanning the gap. CDR3 nucleotide sequence: TGCGCCAGCAGCTTGGGGTTGGGGAGCTCCTACGAGCAGTACTTC. It encodes CASSLGLGSSYEQYF.

This chain connects TRBV2 to TRBJ1-1; D is unclear. The CDR3 is 13 residues long. Trimming stripped 2 bases from V and 6 bases from J, with 10 bases between. The germline V gene has CDR1 SNHLY and CDR2 FYNNEI. The CDR3 is CASSERRGAEAFF. CDR3 nucleotides: TGTGCCAGCAGTGAACGACGGGGAGCTGAAGCTTTCTTT.

The rearrangement links TRBV15 to TRBJ2-5; D gene ambiguous. Per germline, CDR1 LNHNV and CDR2 YYDKDF (reference sequence). Deletions cut 0 bases from V and 5 bases from J, with 4 bases between. This CDR3 is built from 12 residues. This CDR3 is CATSREGETQYF. In nucleotides, the CDR3 is TGTGCCACCAGCAGAGAGGGCGAGACCCAGTACTTC.

V usage is TRBV12-3 or TRBV12-4 and J usage is TRBJ1-3; D is unclear. V was shortened by 3 bases and J by 4 bases, with 7 bases between the two germline ends. The CDR3 covers 13 residues. The CDR3 DNA is TGTGCCAGCAGTTTGGCGGGGGGAAACACCATATATTTT. It is translated as CASSLAGGNTIYF.

The chain has TRBV6-5 and TRBJ1-5; D unresolved. The CDR3 has 14 residues. From germline, CDR1 is MNHEY and CDR2 SVGAGI. Trimming stripped 0 bases from V and 4 bases from J, with 7 bases between. The CDR3 region has the DNA TGTGCCAGCAGTTACTCGAGGTCAAATCAGCCCCAGCATTTT. Protein product: CASSYSRSNQPQHF.